What follows are 4 T cell receptor beta chains derived from one specimen sequenced in a study of CD8 T cells in ankylosing spondylitis. In TCRdb, the 5' RACE reads were re-called with MiXCR into one record per CDR3 protein. This table has about 160,000 distinct CDR3 sequences, 40% to 50% appearing once. Sequenced sample: synovial fluid, either unsorted or a sorted T cell fraction (not recorded which). The receptors derive from a male donor with ankylosing spondylitis.

DNA for the CDR3: TGTGCCAGCAGTTCCCTAGCGGGGGGCTTCAATGAGCAGTTCTTC. This gives the protein CASSSLAGGFNEQFF. V and J are TRBV6-5 and TRBJ2-1; 11 bases align to TRBD2. CDR1 and CDR2 (germline): MNHEY, SVGAGI. Trimming removed 4 bases from V and 6 bases from J; junction bases left unmatched: 5. The CDR3 loop spans 15 amino acids.

The chain has TRBV4-2 and TRBJ2-7; TRBD2 matches 11 bases. Germline trimming cut 1 base from V and 4 bases from J; bases unmatched to any gene: 6. The germline gives CDR1 LGHNA, CDR2 YNFKEQ. This CDR3 is 16 amino acids long. The DNA for the CDR3 is TGTGCCAGCAGCCAAGTAACTAGCGGGAGTATGTACGAGCAGTACTTC. It is translated as CASSQVTSGSMYEQYF.

The chain employs TRBV6-1 and TRBJ2-5; D tentatively reads TRBD1 or TRBD2 (6 bases each). CDR3 length: 14 amino acids. V dropped 10 bases and J dropped 5 bases, with 20 bases sitting between them. Germline V lookup: CDR1 MNHNS, CDR2 SASEGT. CDR3 coding DNA: TGTGCCAACTCGGGTCCCGGGGGCTCGGAGACCCAGTACTTC. Its translation is CANSGPGGSETQYF.

This clonotype was detected only a few times. This chain joins TRBV20-1 and TRBJ2-7, with D tentatively TRBD2 (6 bases). Trimming shortened V by 6 bases and J by 5 bases, and 14 bases separated the two germline ends. Germline CDR1 reads DFQATT; CDR2 reads SNEGSKA (reference sequence). The CDR3 length is 12 residues. The CDR3: CSAEGLSHEQYF. The CDR3 region has the DNA TGCAGTGCGGAGGGACTGTCTCACGAGCAGTACTTC.